This TCR beta chain was observed in a study of blood T cell repertoires in COVID-19. Background on the study: COVID-19 samples, acute and convalescent, were from the United States, Italy and Spain. Nucleic acid was either cDNA or gDNA, and it came from T cells, B-cell-depleted T cells, or PBMCs.

Profiled with immunoSEQ multiplex PCR; TCRdb holds only in-frame clones, not every one. The repertoire holds around 290,000 clones, with approximately 87% as singletons. The clonotype originates from a woman aged 45 to 65 who had recovered from COVID-19. Sequenced sample: peripheral blood.

The CDR3 DNA reads as TGTGCCAGCAGTTACTCGGGGCCGACCTATGGCTACACCTTC. This encodes CASSYSGPTYGYTF. The chain couples TRBV6-5 to TRBJ1-2, with D possibly being TRBD1 (5 bases). The CDR3 totals 14 residues. V gave up 0 bases and J gave up 4 bases, with 9 bases separating them. Germline V gene lookup returns CDR1 MNHEY and CDR2 SVGAGI.